A selection of T cell receptor beta chains follows, all from one sample in a study of early T cells in non-severe SARS-CoV-2 infection. TCRdb fed the 5' RACE reads into MiXCR, producing one record per CDR3 protein. The table has about 35,000 distinct CDR3 sequences, under 7% seen once. The specimen was whole blood. Receptors originate from an adult who was a healthcare worker with PCR-confirmed SARS-CoV-2 infection or an uninfected control (not recorded which). Both conserved end residues are trimmed from each CDR3. For some rows the clone size is stated as once, few or many, or as a class when expanded; others skip it.

11	many	TRBV20-1	SVLAGVSGEQF
6	many	TRBV29-1	STEGAF
15	few	TRBV4-3	ASSQDISQADYNEQF
10	many	TRBV10-3	AISAGMETQY
8	many	TRBV30	ALYTGELF
14	many	TRBV12-3/TRBV12-4	ASSPTPSQAPVEQY
12	many	TRBV6-4	ASSDAGESDTQY
12	-	TRBV7-2	ASSLDQGTYEQY
12	-	TRBV6-5	ASSLGLLDNEQF
14	many	TRBV14	ASSQDLRGQQETQY